One sample yielded the 2 T cell receptor beta chains listed below, sequenced in a study of shared clonotypes between healthy human individuals. Clones were sequenced by immunoSEQ multiplex PCR, and TCRdb holds only the in-frame ones, with some missing. The profile shows millions of clones, roughly nine tenths of them singletons. The sample consisted of naive CD4+ T cells sorted from blood. Subset defined: CD45RA+ positively selected. These receptors were obtained from a man between 18 and 35 years old in good health.

This rearrangement joins TRBV5-6 to TRBJ1-5, with 8 bases that match TRBD1. Germline loops: CDR1 SGHDT, CDR2 YYEEEE. Unmatched junction bases numbered 3, after V lost 4 bases and J lost 0 bases. This CDR3 spans 15 amino acids. The CDR3 DNA reads TGTGCCAGCAGCAGGACAGGGAATAGCAATCAGCCCCAGCATTTT. The encoded protein is CASSRTGNSNQPQHF.

This chain links TRBV9 with TRBJ1-3; D is undetermined. V was shortened by 3 bases and J by 0 bases, with 25 bases between the two germline ends. Germline values: CDR1 SGDLS, CDR2 YYNGEE. The CDR3 has 20 amino acids. CDR3 residues: CASSASPSLGGTFSGNTIYF. CDR3 DNA: TGTGCCAGCAGCGCTAGTCCATCCCTTGGCGGAACATTCTCTGGAAACACCATATATTTT. The variable domain in full, with the rest retrieved from reference TRBV9 and TRBJ1-3, is DSGVTQTPKHLITATGQRVTLRCSPRSGDLSVYWYQQSLDQGLQFLIQYYNGEERAKGNILERFSAQQFPDLHSELNLSSLELGDSALYFCASSASPSLGGTFSGNTIYFGEGSWLTVV.